Presented here are 27 T cell receptor beta chains from one specimen sequenced in a study of T-cell reconstitution after alpha-beta-depleted transplantation in children. A library of TCRbeta sequences, prepared with unique molecular identifiers, was generated. TCRdb independently ran MiXCR on the PCR reads; one entry per CDR3 protein. The table shows 90,000 to 95,000 distinct CDR3 sequences, with 12% occurring only once. This material consisted of PBMCs from the stem cell graft donor, taken from the stem cell graft. The origin of the receptors is a human donor who donated a stem cell graft to a child with inherited bone marrow failure.

V usage is TRBV4-3 and J usage is TRBJ2-1; D might be TRBD2 (5 bases). CDR3 length: 15 residues. V gave up 2 bases and J gave up 5 bases, with 13 bases separating them. Germline CDR1 LGHNA, CDR2 YSLEER. The DNA for the CDR3 is TGCGCCAGCAGCCAATTGCGGGCTAGTGACAATGAGCAGTTCTTC. Its protein is CASSQLRASDNEQFF.

The table lists this clonotype with many counts. The chain joins TRBV5-1 to TRBJ2-7; possibly TRBD1 for D (5 bases). Looked up from germline, CDR1 is SGHRS and CDR2 is YFSETQ. The germline V and J ends were trimmed by 7 bases and 0 bases, with 14 bases remaining between them. This CDR3 is built from 14 residues. CDR3 in DNA: TGCGCCAGCTCCCCCCAGGGTCTCTCCTACGAGCAGTACTTC. It specifies CASSPQGLSYEQYF. Variable domain in full (rest from reference TRBV5-1 and TRBJ2-7): KAGVTQTPRYLIKTRGQQVTLSCSPISGHRSVSWYQQTPGQGLQFLFEYFSETQRNKGNFPGRFSGRQFSNSRSEMNVSTLELGDSALYLCASSPQGLSYEQYFGPGTRLTVT.

This clonotype was detected many times. J is TRBJ2-5 and V is TRBV29-1, with a weak D call TRBD1 (6 bases). The ends were cut back, 2 bases at V and 5 bases at J, with 12 bases in the middle. Germline V lookup: CDR1 SQVTM, CDR2 ANQGSEA. The CDR3 contains 13 residues. Here the CDR3 reads CSVETGSAETQYF. For the CDR3, the DNA is TGCAGCGTTGAAACAGGGTCGGCGGAGACCCAGTACTTC. The full variable domain, completed using reference TRBV29-1 and TRBJ2-5, is SAVISQKPSRDICQRGTSLTIQCQVDSQVTMMFWYRQQPGQSLTLIATANQGSEATYESGFVIDKFPISRPNLTFSTLTVSNMSPEDSSIYLCSVETGSAETQYFGPGTRLLVL.

This clonotype has ten or more counts. The J gene is TRBJ2-7, the V gene TRBV4-2, with 14 bases identical to TRBD2. Trimming removed 3 bases from V and 3 bases from J; junction bases left unmatched: 4. The CDR3 has 16 amino acids. CDR1 LGHNA and CDR2 YNFKEQ come from the germline V gene. DNA for the CDR3: TGTGCCAGCAGCCACGGGGGACTAGCGGGGGTCTACGAGCAGTACTTC. It is translated as CASSHGGLAGVYEQYF.

This clonotype was counted at least ten times. The CDR3 coding sequence is TGTGCCAGCAGGGAGGGGATTGATCAGCCCCAGCATTTT. It is translated as CASREGIDQPQHF. The rearrangement links TRBV6-1 to TRBJ1-5; possible D gene TRBD1, 5 bases. Trimming took 6 bases from V and 5 from J, leaving 11 bases between them. This CDR3 is 13 amino acids long. Per the germline V gene, CDR1 is MNHNS and CDR2 is SASEGT.

V gene TRBV5-5 combines with J gene TRBJ2-3, with TRBD2 matching over 9 bases. Germline trimming cut 4 bases from V and 3 bases from J; bases unmatched to any gene: 15. Germline-derived CDR1 and CDR2 are SGHKS and YYEKEE (reference sequence). The CDR3 has 18 residues. Here the CDR3 reads CASSAQKPREGETDTQYF. In DNA, the CDR3 is TGTGCCAGCAGCGCCCAAAAGCCGCGGGAGGGCGAAACAGATACGCAGTATTTT.

This clonotype was seen at least ten times. This sequence joins TRBV28 and TRBJ2-7; 7 positions agree with TRBD1. V lost 4 bases and J lost 5; bases outside the gene matches: 2. Per germline, CDR1 MDHEN and CDR2 SYDVKM. The CDR3 has 12 amino acids. The CDR3: CASSYGQDEQYF. For the CDR3, the DNA is TGTGCCAGCAGTTATGGACAGGACGAGCAGTACTTC. Variable domain in full (rest from reference TRBV28 and TRBJ2-7): DVKVTQSSRYLVKRTGEKVFLECVQDMDHENMFWYRQDPGLGLRLIYFSYDVKMKEKGDIPEGYSVSREKKERFSLILESASTNQTSMYLCASSYGQDEQYFGPGTRLTVT.

The genes are TRBV7-9 and TRBJ2-7; a possible D gene is TRBD1 (6 bases). The ends were cut back, 4 bases at V and 6 bases at J, with 13 bases in the middle. Germline lookup yields CDR1 SEHNR and CDR2 FQNEAQ (reference sequence). The CDR3 has 13 residues. The CDR3 DNA reads TGTGCCAGCAGCTACAGGGCTTCAGGCGAGCAGTACTTC. Protein: CASSYRASGEQYF. The full variable domain, completed using reference TRBV7-9 and TRBJ2-7, is DTGVSQNPRHKITKRGQNVTFRCDPISEHNRLYWYRQTLGQGPEFLTYFQNEAQLEKSRLLSDRFSAERPKGSFSTLEIQRTEQGDSAMYLCASSYRASGEQYFGPGTRLTVT.

The J gene is TRBJ1-4, the V gene TRBV20-1; unclear D gene. The V and J ends lost 2 bases and 4 bases respectively, with 5 bases between them. The CDR3 sequence is 12 residues long. CDR1 and CDR2 (germline): DFQATT, SNEGSKA (reference sequence). CDR3 region: CSARPDNEKLFF. In DNA form, the CDR3 reads TGCAGTGCTAGACCCGATAATGAAAAACTGTTTTTT.

This clonotype was counted at least ten times. This rearrangement joins TRBV4-3 to TRBJ2-1; 8 bases fit TRBD1. Trimming removed 2 bases from V and 1 base from J; junction bases left unmatched: 7. CDR1 LGHNA and CDR2 YSLEER come from the germline V gene. The CDR3 runs to 17 residues. CDR3 DNA sequence: TGCGCCAGCAGCCAACCGTCGGACAGGGAATCCTACAATGAGCAGTTCTTC. Translation gives CASSQPSDRESYNEQFF.

The CDR3 protein is CASSFPTSGTPGELFF. The CDR3, as DNA: TGTGCCAGCAGCTTCCCGACTAGCGGGACCCCCGGGGAGCTGTTTTTT. The gene calls are TRBV11-2 and TRBJ2-2; the match to TRBD2 covers 11 bases. This CDR3 is 16 amino acids long. V shed 3 bases and J 6 bases; nucleotides not matched to a gene: 6. Germline V gene data show CDR1 as SGHAT and CDR2 as FQNNGV.

The chain recombines TRBV11-2 with TRBJ2-5, with 7 bases fitting TRBD1. Germline CDR1 reads SGHAT; CDR2 reads FQNNGV. The CDR3 has 14 amino acids. V was pared by 5 bases and J by 0 bases, with 3 bases of the junction left unmatched. The CDR3 DNA sequence: TGTGCCAGCAGCGGACAGGACTACCAAGAGACCCAGTACTTC. This gives the protein CASSGQDYQETQYF.

This clonotype was counted ten times or more. The chain joins TRBV24-1 to TRBJ2-1; weak D call: TRBD1 (5 bases). This CDR3 spans 12 amino acids. Trimming took off 6 bases at V and 8 bases at J, with 10 bases between the two ends. Germline values: CDR1 KGHDR, CDR2 SFDVKD. CDR3 sequence (DNA): TGTGCCACCAGTCAGGGTGTCCATGAGCAGTTCTTC. This codes for CATSQGVHEQFF.

This clonotype was observed at least ten times. The chain recombines TRBV5-1 with TRBJ2-7; 8 bases match TRBD2. The V gene's germline CDR1 is SGHRS and CDR2 YFSETQ. Trimming at V came to 3 bases and at J to 0 bases, leaving 5 bases not matched to a gene. The CDR3 has 15 residues. This chain's CDR3 is CASSSLAGTSYEQYF. CDR3 nucleotide sequence: TGCGCCAGCAGCTCGTTAGCGGGAACCTCCTACGAGCAGTACTTC.

There are many counts of this clonotype. The rearrangement links TRBV24-1 to TRBJ1-4, with D uncertain. The CDR3 covers 14 residues. V gave up 4 bases and J gave up 0 bases, with 5 bases separating them. CDR1 KGHDR and CDR2 SFDVKD come from the germline V gene. The CDR3 sequence is CATSEGATNEKLFF. Here the CDR3 DNA reads TGTGCCACCAGTGAGGGAGCAACTAATGAAAAACTGTTTTTT.

This clonotype was seen repeatedly, ten times or more. The CDR3 is CASSLRPMNTEAFF. DNA for the CDR3: TGTGCCAGCAGCTTGAGGCCCATGAACACTGAAGCTTTCTTT. The chain uses TRBV5-5 and TRBJ1-1; D not resolved. Per germline, CDR1 SGHKS and CDR2 YYEKEE (reference sequence). V lost 1 base, J lost 0 bases, and 7 bases lay in between. This CDR3 is 14 amino acids long.

This clonotype was detected only a few times. The chain is built from TRBV2 and TRBJ2-3; 7 nucleotides match TRBD2. CDR1 SNHLY and CDR2 FYNNEI come from the germline V gene. J gave up 5 bases and V 8 bases, and 7 bases lay outside the gene matches. The length of the CDR3 is 13 residues. The CDR3 DNA follows: TGTGCCAGCGTGGCGGGGGAGGGAGATACGCAGTATTTT. It translates to CASVAGEGDTQYF.

This clonotype was counted at least ten times. The J gene is TRBJ2-5, the V gene TRBV27, with D possibly TRBD1 on 6 matching bases. The germline V and J ends were trimmed by 3 bases and 3 bases, with 14 bases remaining between them. This CDR3 has 15 amino acids. The V gene's germline CDR1 is MNHEY and CDR2 SMNVEV (reference sequence). CDR3 loop: CASSFGGTLEETQYF. The CDR3 nucleotides are TGTGCCAGCAGTTTCGGTGGGACACTTGAAGAGACCCAGTACTTC.

This clonotype was detected ten times or more. The gene calls are TRBV7-8 and TRBJ2-1, with D uncertain. V was clipped by 3 bases and J by 9 bases, with 6 bases between them. This CDR3 has 11 residues. Germline V gene data show CDR1 as SGHVS and CDR2 as FQNEAQ. CDR3 region: CASSLLTEQFF. The DNA for the CDR3 is TGTGCCAGCAGCTTGTTGACTGAGCAGTTCTTC.

In this sample, this clonotype turned up many times. This chain links TRBV5-6 with TRBJ1-2, with unresolved D. V was cut by 4 bases and J by 0 bases, with 10 bases left in between. The V gene's germline CDR1 is SGHDT and CDR2 YYEEEE. CDR3 length: 14 amino acids. CDR3 amino acids: CASSPTGANYGYTF. The CDR3 DNA sequence: TGTGCCAGCAGCCCTACCGGGGCTAACTATGGCTACACCTTC.

Many counts were recorded for this clonotype. The chain employs TRBV20-1 and TRBJ1-1; D perhaps matches TRBD1 (5 bases). Germline assignment: CDR1 DFQATT and CDR2 SNEGSKA (reference sequence). This CDR3 is 14 amino acids long. Trimming removed 0 bases at V and 3 bases at J, with 11 bases between. CDR3 coding DNA: TGCAGTGCTAGAGAGGCGGGGGGGGACACTGAAGCTTTCTTT. It encodes CSAREAGGDTEAFF.

Ten or more counts support this clonotype. V gene TRBV29-1 combines with J gene TRBJ1-1, with unresolved D. Germline-derived CDR1 and CDR2 are SQVTM and ANQGSEA. Trimming stripped 1 base from V and 7 bases from J, with 4 bases between. The CDR3 extends over 10 amino acids. The CDR3 spells CSVEAVEAFF. The CDR3 DNA reads as TGCAGCGTTGAAGCCGTTGAAGCTTTCTTT.

This clonotype was found many times. The V call is TRBV5-1, the J call TRBJ1-1, with unresolved D. Germline V gene lookup returns CDR1 SGHRS and CDR2 YFSETQ. This CDR3 region has 14 residues. The V end was cut by 0 bases, the J end by 10 bases, with 16 bases between. The CDR3 reads CASSLESGVAGAFF. The CDR3 region has the DNA TGCGCCAGCAGCTTGGAATCTGGGGTCGCCGGAGCTTTCTTT.

There are many counts of this clonotype. The chain links TRBV20-1 to TRBJ2-4, with 10 bases that match TRBD2. CDR1 is DFQATT, CDR2 SNEGSKA, per germline (reference sequence). J lost 9 bases, V lost 5 bases, and 7 bases had no gene match. This CDR3 is 13 amino acids long. CDR3 region: CSAATSGTGIQYF. The DNA of the CDR3 is TGCAGTGCTGCCACTAGCGGGACGGGCATTCAGTACTTC.

This clonotype has a count of ten or more. This sequence joins TRBV18 and TRBJ2-1, with 8 nucleotides matching TRBD2. Trimming took 3 bases from V and 2 from J; bases not matched to a gene: 9. Germline assignment: CDR1 KGHSH and CDR2 LQKENI. The CDR3 has 17 residues. The CDR3 DNA reads TGTGCCAGCTCACCTCCGACTAGCGCAACTACCTACAATGAGCAGTTCTTC. This translates into CASSPPTSATTYNEQFF.

The chain's CDR3 is CSVTGNYGYTF. In DNA form, the CDR3 reads TGCAGCGTGACCGGTAACTATGGCTACACCTTC. The V and J genes are TRBV29-1 and TRBJ1-2; D is unresolved. Trimming left V 6 bases short and J 1 base short, with 6 bases between. The length of the CDR3 is 11 residues. From germline, CDR1 is SQVTM and CDR2 ANQGSEA.

This clonotype was counted between two and nine times. The chain uses TRBV4-2 and TRBJ2-2; no reliable D call. Germline V gives CDR1 LGHNA, CDR2 YNFKEQ. Trimming stripped 3 bases from V and 6 bases from J, with 17 bases between. The CDR3 covers 16 residues. The CDR3 DNA reads TGTGCCAGCAGCCAGGTTCTCTCGCTAGAATCCGGGGAGCTGTTTTTT. Translating it yields CASSQVLSLESGELFF.